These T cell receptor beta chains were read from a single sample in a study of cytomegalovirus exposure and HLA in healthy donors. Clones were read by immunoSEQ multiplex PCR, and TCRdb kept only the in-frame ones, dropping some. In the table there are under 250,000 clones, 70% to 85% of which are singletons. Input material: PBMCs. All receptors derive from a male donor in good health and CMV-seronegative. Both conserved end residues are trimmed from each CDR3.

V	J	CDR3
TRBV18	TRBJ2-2	ASSRQGNTGELF
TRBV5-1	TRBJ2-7	ASSLEQGSEQY
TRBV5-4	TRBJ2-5	ASSLGLAGGESETQY
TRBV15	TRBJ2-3	ATSREQGGRTQY
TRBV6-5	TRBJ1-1	ASSGGGNGEAF
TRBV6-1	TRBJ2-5	ASSERPGFQETQY
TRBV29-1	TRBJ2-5	SVCVPDRGAEETQY
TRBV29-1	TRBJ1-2	SVDRNPRDGYT
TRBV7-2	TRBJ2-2	ASSFGGGTGELF
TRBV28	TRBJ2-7	ASIPGTGDLYEQY
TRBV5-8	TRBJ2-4	ASSLGSRGNIQY
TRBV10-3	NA	AISQGQDSLINYEQY
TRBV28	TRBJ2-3	ASRPSGSIDTQY
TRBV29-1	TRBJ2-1	SVVEGTGLGEQF
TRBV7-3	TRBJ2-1	ASSLRTRGKNEQF
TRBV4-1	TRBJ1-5	ASSQDYAGPQH
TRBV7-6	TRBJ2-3	ASSLKAGGTDTQY
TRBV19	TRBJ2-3	ASSMGLAGGPPTDTQY
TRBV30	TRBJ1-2	AWSVVGGVGGYT
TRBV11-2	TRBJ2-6	ASSPGGGANVLT
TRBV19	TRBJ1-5	ASNRQNNQPQH
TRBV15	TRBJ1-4	ATSRRQGKGFPF
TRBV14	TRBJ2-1	ASSLPGHSSYNEQF
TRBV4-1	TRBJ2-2	ASSPAAASNTGELF
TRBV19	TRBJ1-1	AGPNKRNTEAF
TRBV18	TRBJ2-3	ASSPRGALYTSTDTQY
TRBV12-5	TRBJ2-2	ASGRSQAVTGELF
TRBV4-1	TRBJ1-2	ASSQDFGQGYGYT
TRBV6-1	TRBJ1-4	ASSAKGQGASRNEKLF
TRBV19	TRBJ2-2	ASSTSRDREGTGELF
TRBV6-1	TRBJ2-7	ASRKGGTAYEQY
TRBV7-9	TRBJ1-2	ASRTTGYGYT
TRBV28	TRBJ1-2	ASSLLDTANYGYT
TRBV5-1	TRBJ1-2	ASSGQTNYGYT
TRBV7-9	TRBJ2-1	ASSPRVADSYNEQF
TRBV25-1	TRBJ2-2	ASRRSGVRTGELF
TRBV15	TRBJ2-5	ATSRVGGRNFGETQY
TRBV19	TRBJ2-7	ASSRGLDEQY
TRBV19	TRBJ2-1	ASSIEFGGSYNEQF
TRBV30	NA	AWSTQPSYEQY
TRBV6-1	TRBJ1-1	ASSVPTGHTEAF
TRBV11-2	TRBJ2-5	ASSLIGTGKETQY
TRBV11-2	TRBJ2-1	ASSLVLGLSEQF
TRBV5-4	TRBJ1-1	ASSPGQGIMNTEAF
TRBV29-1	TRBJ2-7	SVGDRGLREQY
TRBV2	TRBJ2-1	ASIRGYNEQF
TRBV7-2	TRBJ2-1	ASSSVAGVLGNEQF
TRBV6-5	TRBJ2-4	ASRSGGKNIQY